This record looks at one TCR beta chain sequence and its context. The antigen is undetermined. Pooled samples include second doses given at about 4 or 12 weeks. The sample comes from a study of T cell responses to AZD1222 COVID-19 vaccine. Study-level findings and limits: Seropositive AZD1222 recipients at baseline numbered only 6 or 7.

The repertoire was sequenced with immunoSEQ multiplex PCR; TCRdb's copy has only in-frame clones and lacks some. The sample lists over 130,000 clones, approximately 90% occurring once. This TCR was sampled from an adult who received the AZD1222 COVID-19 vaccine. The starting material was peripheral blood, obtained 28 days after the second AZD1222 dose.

The CDR3 DNA is TGTGCCAGCAGCCAAGACTACGAGGACTCACCTAATGAAAAACTGTTTTTT. Translated: CASSQDYEDSPNEKLFF. The chain is built from TRBV3-1 (or the pseudogene TRBV3-2) and TRBJ1-4; D is ambiguous. The CDR3 consists of 17 residues. CDR1 LGHDT and CDR2 YNNKEL come from the germline V gene (reference sequence). Between the trimmed V and J ends, which lost 0 bases and 3 bases, there was a span of 14 bases.